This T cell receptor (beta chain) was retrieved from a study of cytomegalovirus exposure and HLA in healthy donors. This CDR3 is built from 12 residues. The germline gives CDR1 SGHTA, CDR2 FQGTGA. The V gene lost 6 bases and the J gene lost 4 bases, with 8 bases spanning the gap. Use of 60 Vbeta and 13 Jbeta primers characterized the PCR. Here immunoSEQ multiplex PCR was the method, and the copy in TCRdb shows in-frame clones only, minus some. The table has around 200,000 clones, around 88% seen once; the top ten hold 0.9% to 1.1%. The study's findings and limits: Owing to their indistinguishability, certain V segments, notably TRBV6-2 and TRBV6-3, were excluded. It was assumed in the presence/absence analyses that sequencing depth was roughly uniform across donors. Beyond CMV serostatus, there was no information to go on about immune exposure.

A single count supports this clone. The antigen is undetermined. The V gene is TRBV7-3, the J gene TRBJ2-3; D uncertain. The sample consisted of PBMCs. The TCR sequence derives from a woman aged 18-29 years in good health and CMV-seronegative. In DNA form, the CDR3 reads TGTGCCAGCAGTCACATCTCAGATACGCAGTATTTT. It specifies CASSHISDTQYF.